These 6 T cell receptor beta chains were all obtained from the same sample, sequenced in a study of T cell responses to AZD1222 COVID-19 vaccine. Assay used: immunoSEQ multiplex PCR; TCRdb lists only in-frame clones, some missing. The sample consists of more than 110,000 clones, approximately 83% of them appearing once. The material sequenced was peripheral blood, taken on day 0 of AZD1222 vaccination. These receptors all stem from an adult in good health.

The V call is TRBV19, the J call TRBJ1-5, with TRBD1 identical over 7 bases. V dropped 3 bases and J dropped 5; count of bases not matched to a gene: 7. Germline CDR1 and CDR2: LNHDA and SQIVND (reference sequence). CDR3 length: 15 amino acids. The CDR3 DNA reads TGTGCCAGTAGTATTTTGAAGGGGGCGGATCAGCCCCAGCATTTT. Translating it yields CASSILKGADQPQHF.

V is TRBV7-9 and J is TRBJ1-1; weak D call: TRBD1 (6 bases). Trimming removed 4 bases at V and 5 bases at J, with 11 bases between. Looked up from germline, CDR1 is SEHNR and CDR2 is FQNEAQ (reference sequence). CDR3 size: 13 residues. The CDR3 DNA sequence: TGTGCCAGCAGCTCCCAGGACAGTACTGAAGCTTTCTTT. Amino acid sequence: CASSSQDSTEAFF.

This chain joins TRBV18 and TRBJ2-1; 12 bases match TRBD2. Germline trimming cut 2 bases from V and 7 bases from J; bases unmatched to any gene: 3. Looked up from germline, CDR1 is KGHSH and CDR2 is LQKENI. The CDR3 has 15 residues. The CDR3 reads CASSPGLAGMNEQFF. CDR3 in DNA: TGTGCCAGCTCACCAGGACTAGCGGGAATGAATGAGCAGTTCTTC.

V usage is TRBV11-2 and J usage is TRBJ2-7, with D unresolved. The V end was cut by 5 bases, the J end by 3 bases, with 8 bases between. The germline V gene has CDR1 SGHAT and CDR2 FQNNGV. The CDR3 spans 12 residues. Written as DNA, the CDR3 is TGTGCCAGCAGCCCCGACCGCTACGAGCAGTACTTC. It specifies CASSPDRYEQYF.

The CDR3, as DNA: TGTGCCAGCAGTGAAAGTACCCCGGGCGCTGAAGCTTTCTTT. As protein: CASSESTPGAEAFF. V is TRBV2 and J is TRBJ1-1; D gene uncertain. Germline CDR1 and CDR2: SNHLY and FYNNEI. The V end lost 2 bases, the J end lost 6 bases, and 13 bases lay between the germline ends. The CDR3 extends over 14 amino acids.

The V call is TRBV6-1, the J call TRBJ2-7, with 10 bases lining up with TRBD1. Losses at the gene ends were 3 bases for V and 2 bases for J; bases not matched to a gene: 4. CDR3 length: 15 amino acids. Per the germline V gene, CDR1 is MNHNS and CDR2 is SASEGT. DNA of the CDR3: TGTGCCAGCAGTGACGGACAGGGGGGCCCCTACGAGCAGTACTTC. Its protein product is CASSDGQGGPYEQYF.